Here is one T cell receptor beta chain with its context. This entry comes from a study of blood T cell repertoires in COVID-19. Measured with immunoSEQ multiplex PCR; TCRdb has only the in-frame clones, and not every one. The sample has approximately 250,000 clones, 70% to 85% seen once. CDR1 and CDR2 from the germline V gene are SNHLY and FYNNEI. The CDR3 contains 11 residues. With 7 bases removed from V and 5 bases from J, the gap between germline ends came to 8 bases. The J gene is TRBJ1-2, the V gene TRBV2; D is ambiguous. Material: peripheral blood. The source is a middle-aged woman who had recovered from COVID-19. The CDR3 nucleotides are TGTGCCAGCAAAGAGGATTATGGCTACACCTTC. It is translated as CASKEDYGYTF.